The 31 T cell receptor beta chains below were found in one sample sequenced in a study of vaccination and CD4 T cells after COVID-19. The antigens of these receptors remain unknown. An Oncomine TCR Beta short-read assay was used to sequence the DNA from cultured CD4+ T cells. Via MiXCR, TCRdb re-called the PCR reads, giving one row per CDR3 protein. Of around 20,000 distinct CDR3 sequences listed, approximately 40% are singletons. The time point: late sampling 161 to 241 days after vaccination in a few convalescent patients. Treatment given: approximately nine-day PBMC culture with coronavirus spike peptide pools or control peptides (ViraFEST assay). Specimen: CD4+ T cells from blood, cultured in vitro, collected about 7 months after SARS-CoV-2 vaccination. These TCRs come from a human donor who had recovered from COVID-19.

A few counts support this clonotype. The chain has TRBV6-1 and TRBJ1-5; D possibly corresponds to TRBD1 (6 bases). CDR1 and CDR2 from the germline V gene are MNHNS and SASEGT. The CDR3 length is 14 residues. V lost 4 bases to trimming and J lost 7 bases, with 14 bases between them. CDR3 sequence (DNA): TGTGCCAGCAGTGCCCAGGGGACGGCGCAGCCCCAGCATTTT. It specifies CASSAQGTAQPQHF.

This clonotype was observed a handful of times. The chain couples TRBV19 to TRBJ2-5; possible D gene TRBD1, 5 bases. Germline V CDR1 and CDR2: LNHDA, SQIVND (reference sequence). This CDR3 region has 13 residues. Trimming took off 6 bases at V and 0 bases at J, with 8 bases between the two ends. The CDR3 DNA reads TGTGCCAGTAGGGGGCTCGACCAAGAGACCCAGTACTTC. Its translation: CASRGLDQETQYF.

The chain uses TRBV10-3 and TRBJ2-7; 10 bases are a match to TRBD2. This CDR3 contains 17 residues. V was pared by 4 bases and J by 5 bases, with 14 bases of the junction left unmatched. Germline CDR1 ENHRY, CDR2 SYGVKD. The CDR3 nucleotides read TGTGCCATCAGTGGATCAAGGCCGGGACTAGCGTATGACGAGCAGTACTTC. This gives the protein CAISGSRPGLAYDEQYF.

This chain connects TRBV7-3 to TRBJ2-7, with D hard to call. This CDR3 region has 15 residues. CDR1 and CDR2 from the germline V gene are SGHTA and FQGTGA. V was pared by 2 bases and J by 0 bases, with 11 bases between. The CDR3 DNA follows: TGTGCCAGCAGCTTACTGCCCTCAACCTCCTACGAGCAGTACTTC. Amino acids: CASSLLPSTSYEQYF.

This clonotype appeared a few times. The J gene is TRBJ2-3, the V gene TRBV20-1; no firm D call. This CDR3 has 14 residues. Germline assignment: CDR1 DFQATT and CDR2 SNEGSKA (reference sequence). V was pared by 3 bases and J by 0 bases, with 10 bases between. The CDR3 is CSASRGPSTDTQYF. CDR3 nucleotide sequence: TGCAGTGCTAGTCGCGGACCAAGCACAGATACGCAGTATTTT.

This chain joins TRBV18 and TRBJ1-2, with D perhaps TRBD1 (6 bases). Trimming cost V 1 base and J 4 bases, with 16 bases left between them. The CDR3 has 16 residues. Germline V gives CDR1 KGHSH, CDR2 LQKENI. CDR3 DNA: TGTGCCAGCTCACCACGAATAAACAGGGAGACCTATGGCTACACCTTC. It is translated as CASSPRINRETYGYTF.

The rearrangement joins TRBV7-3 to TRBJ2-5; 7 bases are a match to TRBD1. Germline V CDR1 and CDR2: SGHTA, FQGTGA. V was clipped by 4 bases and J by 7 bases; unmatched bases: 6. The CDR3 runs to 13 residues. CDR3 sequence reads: CASSSDRAGTQYF. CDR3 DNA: TGTGCCAGCAGCTCTGACAGGGCCGGGACCCAGTACTTC.

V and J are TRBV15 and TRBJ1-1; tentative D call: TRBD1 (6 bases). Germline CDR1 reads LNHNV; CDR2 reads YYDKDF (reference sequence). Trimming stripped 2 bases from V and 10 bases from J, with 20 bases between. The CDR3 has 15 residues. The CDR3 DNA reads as TGTGCCACCAGCAGACGGCAAGGACAGCAGGTCGTAGCTTTCTTT. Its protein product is CATSRRQGQQVVAFF.

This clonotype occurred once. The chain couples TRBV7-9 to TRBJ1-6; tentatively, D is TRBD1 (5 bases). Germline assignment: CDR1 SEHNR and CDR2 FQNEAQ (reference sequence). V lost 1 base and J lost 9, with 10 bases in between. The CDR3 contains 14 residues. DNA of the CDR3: TGTGCCAGCAGCTTAGGGGGGTGGGGTTCACCCCTCCACTTT. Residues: CASSLGGWGSPLHF.

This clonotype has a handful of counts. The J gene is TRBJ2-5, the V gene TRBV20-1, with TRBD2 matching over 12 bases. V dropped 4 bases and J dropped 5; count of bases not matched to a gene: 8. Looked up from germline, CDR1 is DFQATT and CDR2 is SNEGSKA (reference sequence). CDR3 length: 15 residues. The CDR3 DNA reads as TGCAGTGCTAACCGGCGGGGGACTAGCGGGGAGACCCAGTACTTC. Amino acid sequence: CSANRRGTSGETQYF.

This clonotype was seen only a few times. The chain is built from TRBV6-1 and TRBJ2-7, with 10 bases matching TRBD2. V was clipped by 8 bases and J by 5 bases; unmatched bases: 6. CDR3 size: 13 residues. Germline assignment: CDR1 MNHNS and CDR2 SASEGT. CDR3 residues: CASHLGLADEQYF. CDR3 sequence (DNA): TGTGCCAGCCACCTAGGACTAGCGGACGAGCAGTACTTC.

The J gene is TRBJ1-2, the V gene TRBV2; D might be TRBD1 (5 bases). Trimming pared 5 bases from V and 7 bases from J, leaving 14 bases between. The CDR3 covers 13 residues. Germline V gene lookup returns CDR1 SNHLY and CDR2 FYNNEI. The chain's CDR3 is CASSRGGNGGYTF. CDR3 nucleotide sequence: TGTGCCAGCAGTCGTGGGGGTAACGGTGGCTACACCTTC.

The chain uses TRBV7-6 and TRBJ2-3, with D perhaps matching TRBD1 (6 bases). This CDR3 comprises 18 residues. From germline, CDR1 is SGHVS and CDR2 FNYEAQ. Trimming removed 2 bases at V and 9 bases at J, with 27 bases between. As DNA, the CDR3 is TGTGCCAGCAGCTTACGTCCCGGACAGACAACTACTCGACCGACGCAGTATTTT. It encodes CASSLRPGQTTTRPTQYF.

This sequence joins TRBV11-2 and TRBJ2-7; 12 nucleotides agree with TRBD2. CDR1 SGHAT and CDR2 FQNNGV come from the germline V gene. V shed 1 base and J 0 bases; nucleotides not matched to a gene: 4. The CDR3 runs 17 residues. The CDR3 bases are TGTGCCAGCAGCTTAGTTGGGACTAGCGGGCCCTCCTACGAGCAGTACTTC. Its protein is CASSLVGTSGPSYEQYF.

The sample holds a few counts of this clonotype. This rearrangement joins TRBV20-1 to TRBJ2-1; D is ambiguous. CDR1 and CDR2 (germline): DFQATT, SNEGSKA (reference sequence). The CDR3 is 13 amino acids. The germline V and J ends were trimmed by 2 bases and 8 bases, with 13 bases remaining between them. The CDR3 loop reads CSARRIQGDEQFF. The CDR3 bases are TGCAGTGCTAGAAGGATACAAGGCGATGAGCAGTTCTTC.

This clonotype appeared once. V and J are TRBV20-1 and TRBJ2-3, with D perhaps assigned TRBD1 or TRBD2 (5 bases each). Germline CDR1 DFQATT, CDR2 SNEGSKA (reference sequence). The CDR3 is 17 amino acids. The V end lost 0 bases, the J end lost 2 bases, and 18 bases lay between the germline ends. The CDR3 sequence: CSARDLRGTATTDTQYF. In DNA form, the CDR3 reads TGCAGTGCTAGAGATCTTCGAGGGACCGCTACCACAGATACGCAGTATTTT.

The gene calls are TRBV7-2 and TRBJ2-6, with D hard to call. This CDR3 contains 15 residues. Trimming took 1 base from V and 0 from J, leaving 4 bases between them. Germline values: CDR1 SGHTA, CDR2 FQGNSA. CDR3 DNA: TGTGCCAGCAGCTTAGAAAGCTCTGGGGCCAACGTCCTGACTTTC. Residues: CASSLESSGANVLTF.

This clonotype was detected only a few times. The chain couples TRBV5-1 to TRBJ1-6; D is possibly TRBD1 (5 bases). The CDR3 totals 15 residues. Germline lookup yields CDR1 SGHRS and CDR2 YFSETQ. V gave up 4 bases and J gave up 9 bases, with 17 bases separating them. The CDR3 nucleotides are TGCGCCAGCAGCAGGGAGGGGCAGCAAAGTTCACCCCTCCACTTT. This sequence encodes CASSREGQQSSPLHF.

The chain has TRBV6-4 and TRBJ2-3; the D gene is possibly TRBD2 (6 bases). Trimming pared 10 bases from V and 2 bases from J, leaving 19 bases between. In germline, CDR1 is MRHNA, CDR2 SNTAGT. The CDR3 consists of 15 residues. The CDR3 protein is CANTRLRGYTDTQYF. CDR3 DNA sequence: TGTGCCAACACGAGACTTCGGGGGTACACAGATACGCAGTATTTT.

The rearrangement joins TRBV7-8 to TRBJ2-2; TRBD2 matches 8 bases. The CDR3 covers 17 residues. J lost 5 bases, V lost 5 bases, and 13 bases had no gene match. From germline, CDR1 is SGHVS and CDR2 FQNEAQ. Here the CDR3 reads CASSQNRGGPGTGELFF. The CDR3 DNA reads TGTGCCAGCAGCCAGAACCGGGGGGGGCCGGGAACCGGGGAGCTGTTTTTT.

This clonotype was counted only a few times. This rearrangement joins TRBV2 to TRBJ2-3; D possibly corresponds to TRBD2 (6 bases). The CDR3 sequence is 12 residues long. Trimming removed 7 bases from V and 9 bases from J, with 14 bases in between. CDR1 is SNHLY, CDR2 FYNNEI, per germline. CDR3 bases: TGTGCCAGCAACGGGGAGGCGGGGACGCAGTATTTT. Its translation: CASNGEAGTQYF.

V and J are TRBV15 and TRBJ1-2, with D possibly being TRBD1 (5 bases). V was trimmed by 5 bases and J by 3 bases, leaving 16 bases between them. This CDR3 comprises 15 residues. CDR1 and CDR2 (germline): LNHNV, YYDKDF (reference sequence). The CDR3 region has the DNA TGTGCCACCAGCCGGGTCTATGGGGCCTACTATGGCTACACCTTC. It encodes CATSRVYGAYYGYTF.

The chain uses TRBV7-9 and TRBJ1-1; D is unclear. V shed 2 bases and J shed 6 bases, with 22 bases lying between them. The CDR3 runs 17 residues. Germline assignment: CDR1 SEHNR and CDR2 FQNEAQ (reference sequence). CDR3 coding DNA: TGTGCCAGCAGCTTACTAGCGAGCCAGGCCGATGTAGCTGAAGCTTTCTTT. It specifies CASSLLASQADVAEAFF.

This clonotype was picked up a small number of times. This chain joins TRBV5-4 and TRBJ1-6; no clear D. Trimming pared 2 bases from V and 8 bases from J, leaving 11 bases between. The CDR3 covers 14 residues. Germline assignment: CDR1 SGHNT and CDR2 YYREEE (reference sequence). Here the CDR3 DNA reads TGTGCCAGCAGCTTCGGGCGCGGTTATTCACCCCTCCACTTT. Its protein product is CASSFGRGYSPLHF.

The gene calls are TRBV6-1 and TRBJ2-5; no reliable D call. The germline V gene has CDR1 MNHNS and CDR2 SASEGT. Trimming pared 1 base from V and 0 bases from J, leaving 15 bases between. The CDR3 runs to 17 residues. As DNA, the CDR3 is TGTGCCAGCAGTGAAGATCTTTTTATGGCGGACCAAGAGACCCAGTACTTC. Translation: CASSEDLFMADQETQYF.

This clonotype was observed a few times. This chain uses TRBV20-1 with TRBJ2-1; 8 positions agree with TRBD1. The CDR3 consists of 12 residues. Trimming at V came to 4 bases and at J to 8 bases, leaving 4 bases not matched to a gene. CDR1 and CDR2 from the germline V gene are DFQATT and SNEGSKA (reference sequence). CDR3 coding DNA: TGCAGTGCTACGGACAGGGACGATGAGCAGTTCTTC. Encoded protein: CSATDRDDEQFF.

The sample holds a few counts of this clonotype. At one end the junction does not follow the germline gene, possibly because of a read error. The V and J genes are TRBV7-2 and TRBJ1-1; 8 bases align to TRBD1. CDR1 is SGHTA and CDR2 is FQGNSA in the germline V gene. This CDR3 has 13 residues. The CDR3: CASSLATGVEAFF. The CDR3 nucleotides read TGTGCCAGCAGCCTAGCGACAGGGGTAGAAGCTTTCTTT.

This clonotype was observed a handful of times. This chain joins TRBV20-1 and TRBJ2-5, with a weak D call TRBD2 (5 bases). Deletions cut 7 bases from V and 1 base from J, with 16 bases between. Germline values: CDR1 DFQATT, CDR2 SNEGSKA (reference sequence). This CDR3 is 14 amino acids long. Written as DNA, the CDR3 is TGCAGTGTAGTGGCGGGCTGGGGCCAAGAGACCCAGTACTTC. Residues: CSVVAGWGQETQYF.

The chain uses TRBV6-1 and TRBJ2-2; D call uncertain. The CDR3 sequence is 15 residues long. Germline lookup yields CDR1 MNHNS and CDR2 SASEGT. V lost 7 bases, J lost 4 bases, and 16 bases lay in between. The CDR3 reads CASIGSTDFTGELFF. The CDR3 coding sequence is TGTGCCAGCATCGGCAGTACCGACTTCACCGGGGAGCTGTTTTTT.

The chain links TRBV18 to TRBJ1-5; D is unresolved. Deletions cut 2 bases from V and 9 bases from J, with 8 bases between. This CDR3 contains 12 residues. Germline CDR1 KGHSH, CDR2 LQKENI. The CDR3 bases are TGTGCCAGCTCACCAGGTCCCGGGCCCCAGCATTTT. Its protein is CASSPGPGPQHF.

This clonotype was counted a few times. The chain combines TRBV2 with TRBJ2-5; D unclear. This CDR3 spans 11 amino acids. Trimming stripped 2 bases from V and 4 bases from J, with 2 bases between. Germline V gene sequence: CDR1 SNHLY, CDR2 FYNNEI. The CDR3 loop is CASSELETQYF. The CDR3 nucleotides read TGTGCCAGCAGTGAACTAGAGACCCAGTACTTC.